This T cell receptor beta chain was recorded in a study of T cell clonotyping in hematopoietic cell transplantation. Findings of the study overall: Higher Inverse Simpson Index values in graft donor and pretransplant recipient predicted broader posttransplant TCR diversity. Pathologically expanded recipient clonotypes increased progressively from day 30 to day 180 as diversity fell. At the given depth, recipient repertoires were over 95% de novo clonotypes.

Recipients were bled about 28 days pretransplant and at posttransplant days 30, 100, 180. Germline loops: CDR1 SGHTA, CDR2 FQGNSA. The CDR3 contains 13 residues. V was shortened by 0 bases and J by 10 bases, with 10 bases between the two germline ends. Comments on this clone: The antigen is unknown.

TCRdb's copy holds only in-frame clones and misses some; the assay was immunoSEQ multiplex PCR. The repertoire includes approximately 4,600 clones, 94% of them detected once, and 6.3% sits in the top ten. The sequence derives from a male patient aged 55 to 69 who had an allogeneic stem cell transplant from a related donor, so the T cells may come from the graft donor. Some clones in this sample may be carry-over from other donors' samples. V and J are TRBV7-2 and TRBJ2-1, with a possible D match to TRBD1 (5 bases). The source was PBMCs, collected 180 days after allogeneic stem cell transplant. CDR3 sequence: CASSLALRGEQFF. The CDR3 coding sequence is TGTGCCAGCAGCTTAGCCCTAAGGGGAGAGCAGTTCTTC.